The 14 T cell receptor beta chains reported below all come from one sample, sequenced in a study of blood T cell repertoires in COVID-19. Using immunoSEQ multiplex PCR, the repertoire was profiled, and TCRdb retains in-frame clones only, with some absent. The sample carries roughly 70,000 clones, 85% to 90% recorded once. Specimen: peripheral blood. All receptors come from a man aged 55 to 70 with acute or convalescent COVID-19.

The chain uses TRBV5-4 and TRBJ1-2; 8 positions agree with TRBD1. Looked up from germline, CDR1 is SGHNT and CDR2 is YYREEE (reference sequence). With 0 bases clipped from V and 2 bases from J, the junction kept 6 bases outside the gene matches. This CDR3 region has 16 residues. DNA of the CDR3: TGTGCCAGCAGCTTGGCGGGGACAGGTACAAACTATGGCTACACCTTC. This sequence encodes CASSLAGTGTNYGYTF.

In the case of this clone: A junction boundary mismatches the germline segment, possibly from a read error. The chain combines TRBV6-5 with TRBJ1-1; TRBD1 matches at 7 bases. Germline CDR1 and CDR2: MNHEY and SVGAGI. This CDR3 has 13 amino acids. CDR3 loop: CASSYTRQGSSSF. The DNA of the CDR3 is TGTGCCAGCAGTTACACAAGACAGGGTTCGAGTTCGTTT.

This clone was found once. The chain has TRBV29-1 and TRBJ1-1; 10 bases agree with TRBD1. The V and J ends lost 5 bases and 7 bases, in that order; junction bases with no gene match: 7. CDR1 is SQVTM and CDR2 is ANQGSEA in the germline V gene. The CDR3 consists of 13 residues. CDR3 protein: CSVPDRGQFEAFF. Here the CDR3 DNA reads TGCAGCGTTCCCGACAGGGGGCAGTTTGAAGCTTTCTTT.

The chain has TRBV7-9 and TRBJ2-7; TRBD1 aligns across 8 bases. Germline-derived CDR1 and CDR2 are SEHNR and FQNEAQ (reference sequence). The V segment lost 5 bases and the J segment 0 bases; nucleotides outside the gene matches: 6. The CDR3 runs to 15 residues. In DNA form, the CDR3 reads TGTGCCAGCAGCGACCGGGACAGGAGCTCCTACGAGCAGTACTTC. Translated, it gives CASSDRDRSSYEQYF.

This rearrangement joins TRBV6-5 to TRBJ2-2; 9 nucleotides align to TRBD1. The CDR3 has 15 residues. Germline V gene lookup returns CDR1 MNHEY and CDR2 SVGAGI. J gave up 5 bases and V 5 bases, and 6 bases lay outside the gene matches. CDR3 DNA sequence: TGTGCCAGCAGTCCGATACAGGGGGCGACCGGGGAGCTGTTTTTT. Its protein is CASSPIQGATGELFF.

The chain couples TRBV9 to TRBJ2-3; TRBD2 might be the D (6 bases). The CDR3 is made up of 15 amino acids. The V end was cut by 2 bases, the J end by 2 bases, with 12 bases between. CDR1 is SGDLS and CDR2 is YYNGEE in the germline V gene. CDR3 nucleotide sequence: TGTGCCAGCAGCGTGGGCGGGGTTTACACAGATACGCAGTATTTT. This gives the protein CASSVGGVYTDTQYF.

This chain links TRBV7-9 with TRBJ2-3, with 10 bases aligning to TRBD2. The germline CDR1 and CDR2 sequences are SEHNR and FQNEAQ (reference sequence). With V trimmed by 0 bases and J by 4 bases, 7 bases remained unmatched. This CDR3 region has 17 residues. The CDR3 spells CASSLATIAGGADTQYF. In nucleotides, the CDR3 is TGTGCCAGCAGCTTAGCAACAATAGCGGGGGGTGCAGATACGCAGTATTTT.

This clone has a single count. The V gene is TRBV11-2, the J gene TRBJ1-4; no clear D. The CDR3 is 15 amino acids. V lost 5 bases, J lost 6 bases, and 16 bases lay in between. Germline V lookup: CDR1 SGHAT, CDR2 FQNNGV. The CDR3 protein is CASSPGWQDYEKLFF. CDR3 nucleotide sequence: TGTGCCAGCAGCCCGGGGTGGCAGGACTATGAAAAACTGTTTTTT.

The J gene is TRBJ1-2, the V gene TRBV5-1; tentatively, D is TRBD1 (6 bases). Trimming removed 0 bases at V and 2 bases at J, with 11 bases between. CDR3 length: 15 amino acids. Germline CDR1 is SGHRS and CDR2 is YFSETQ. The CDR3 spells CASSLDRDGNYGYTF. Here the CDR3 DNA reads TGCGCCAGCAGCTTGGACAGGGATGGGAACTATGGCTACACCTTC.

The chain recombines TRBV9 with TRBJ1-2; 8 bases align to TRBD1. There are 17 residues in the CDR3. The ends lost 1 base at V and 4 bases at J; junction bases unmatched: 12. The germline gives CDR1 SGDLS, CDR2 YYNGEE. The chain's CDR3 is CASSVLTGGSMVYGYTF. The CDR3 nucleotides read TGTGCCAGCAGCGTATTAACAGGGGGAAGTATGGTCTATGGCTACACCTTC.

This clone was detected once. The chain joins TRBV7-9 to TRBJ2-2, with no clear D. CDR1 is SEHNR, CDR2 FQNEAQ, per germline (reference sequence). V lost 1 base and J 3 bases, leaving 3 bases between the germline ends. The CDR3 sequence is 13 residues long. In nucleotides, the CDR3 is TGTGCCAGCAGCTTAGGGCACACCGGGGAGCTGTTTTTT. It yields the protein CASSLGHTGELFF.

The chain recombines TRBV5-1 with TRBJ2-3; weak D call: TRBD2 (5 bases). Germline V CDR1 and CDR2: SGHRS, YFSETQ. The CDR3 extends over 13 amino acids. V dropped 6 bases and J dropped 1 base, with 9 bases sitting between them. For the CDR3, the DNA is TGCGCCAGCAAGGAGGTTGGCACAGATACGCAGTATTTT. It translates to CASKEVGTDTQYF. The variable domain in full, completed from reference TRBV5-1 and TRBJ2-3, reads KAGVTQTPRYLIKTRGQQVTLSCSPISGHRSVSWYQQTPGQGLQFLFEYFSETQRNKGNFPGRFSGRQFSNSRSEMNVSTLELGDSALYLCASKEVGTDTQYFGPGTRLTVL.

The chain links TRBV12-5 to TRBJ2-1, with 8 bases fitting TRBD2. Germline lookup yields CDR1 LGHNT and CDR2 FRNRAP. With V trimmed by 7 bases and J by 6 bases, 14 bases remained unmatched. The length of the CDR3 is 16 residues. The CDR3 reads CASAGGGPNSGNEQFF. The CDR3 nucleotides read TGTGCTAGTGCCGGGGGGGGCCCAAACTCGGGCAATGAGCAGTTCTTC.

This clone was detected once. V and J are TRBV13 and TRBJ1-2, with 9 nucleotides matching TRBD1. The V segment lost 5 bases and the J segment 14 bases; nucleotides outside the gene matches: 15. The CDR3 totals 14 residues. CDR1 is PRHDT, CDR2 FYEKMQ, per germline (reference sequence). The CDR3 region is CASSTAGTGFRDTF. The DNA for the CDR3 is TGTGCCAGCAGCACCGCCGGGACAGGGTTTAGAGATACCTTC.